Below, 18 T cell receptor beta chains from the same sample are listed, as sequenced in a study of blood T cells in healthy people across ages (dated by TCRdb to the mid-2010s). The library was prepared using 5' RACE. Sequencing relied on an Illumina HiSeq 2500. The second PCR ran for about 7 to 11 cycles and used a J-beta primer mix along with a sample-barcoded 5' primer. Using fastp at Q25 and MiXCR, TCRdb reprocessed the public reads and kept productive beta chains. Identical CDR3 protein sequences are pooled into one entry, listed with their most common genes and DNA. This sample holds 650,000 to 800,000 distinct CDR3 sequences; more than 45% were observed only once. 13% of the sample goes to the ten largest clones. The sample taken for sequencing was blood. Every receptor here comes from a woman older than 75 in good health.

In its sample, this clonotype was seen a few times. V gene TRBV10-3 combines with J gene TRBJ1-5, with 7 bases aligning to TRBD1. Trimming took 5 bases from V and 7 from J; bases not matched to a gene: 8. CDR3 length equals 14 residues. Germline V CDR1 and CDR2: ENHRY, SYGVKD. CDR3 nucleotide sequence: TGTGCCATCAGTCAACAGGGGATGGACCAGCCCCAGCATTTT. This translates into CAISQQGMDQPQHF.

This chain links TRBV5-1 with TRBJ2-1; D perhaps matches TRBD2 (5 bases). Germline loops: CDR1 SGHRS, CDR2 YFSETQ. V dropped 3 bases and J dropped 9 bases, with 10 bases sitting between them. The CDR3 length is 12 residues. In nucleotides, the CDR3 is TGCGCCAGCAGCTCGGCGGGTTCTGAGCAGTTCTTC. Amino acid sequence: CASSSAGSEQFF.

This clonotype was seen ten or more times. The rearrangement links TRBV3-1 to TRBJ2-1; D is perhaps TRBD2 (5 bases). Trimming took off 1 base at V and 1 base at J, with 14 bases between the two ends. Germline loops: CDR1 LGHDT, CDR2 YNNKEL (reference sequence). CDR3 size: 17 residues. The CDR3 spells CASSQAFPGNSYNEQFF. DNA for the CDR3: TGTGCCAGCAGCCAAGCCTTTCCGGGAAATTCCTACAATGAGCAGTTCTTC.

To note about this clonotype: Possible read error: a much larger clone is one base away. This chain joins TRBV28 and TRBJ2-5; D gene uncertain. The CDR3 is made up of 15 amino acids. V was shortened by 6 bases and J by 2 bases, with 16 bases between the two germline ends. Germline CDR1 is MDHEN and CDR2 is SYDVKM. CDR3 in amino acids: CASSPLDETQETQYF. CDR3 nucleotides: TGTGCCAGCAGCCCACTTGACGAGACTCAAGAGACCCAGTACTTC.

The chain couples TRBV2 to TRBJ1-2; D may be TRBD1 (6 bases). The CDR3 is made up of 13 amino acids. The germline V and J ends were trimmed by 7 bases and 0 bases, with 9 bases remaining between them. Looked up from germline, CDR1 is SNHLY and CDR2 is FYNNEI. Here the CDR3 reads CASTRDTNYGYTF. The CDR3 coding sequence is TGTGCCAGCACTAGGGACACTAACTATGGCTACACCTTC.

J is TRBJ2-4 and V is TRBV5-8; D remains ambiguous. The J call may be mistaken, given a closer DNA end match to TRBJ2-7. Per germline, CDR1 SGHTS and CDR2 YDEGEE. This CDR3 contains 11 residues. The CDR3 nucleotides read TGTGCCAGCAGCATATTCCTCGAGCAGTACTTC. This sequence encodes CASSIFLEQYF.

On this clonotype itself: This may be a read error: a much more frequent sequence differs by one nucleotide. No DNA is shown, since the ends of the CDR3 on it are uncertain; the CDR3 is the one TCRdb lists. V gene TRBV20-1 combines with J gene TRBJ1-2; the table's D call TRBD1 went unverified against the DNA. CDR1 DFQATT and CDR2 SNEGSKA come from the germline V gene (reference sequence). The CDR3 has 15 amino acids, counting both end residues. CDR3 amino acids: CSAPVGDRGLYGCTF.

The chain is built from TRBV29-1 and TRBJ2-5; D is possibly TRBD2 (5 bases). This CDR3 has 14 amino acids. V lost 2 bases, J lost 5 bases, and 15 bases lay in between. Germline loops: CDR1 SQVTM, CDR2 ANQGSEA. The CDR3 nucleotides are TGCAGCGTTGAAAAGGTTAGCGCCGTTGAGACCCAGTACTTC. Its translation: CSVEKVSAVETQYF.

The count of this clonotype is one. The gene calls are TRBV11-2 and TRBJ2-7; D unresolved. Trimming cost V 3 bases and J 3 bases, with 12 bases left between them. The V gene's germline CDR1 is SGHAT and CDR2 FQNNGV. The CDR3 is 14 residues long. CDR3 in DNA: TGTGCCAGCAGCTTGGTTCAGACCTACTACGAGCAGTACTTC. It encodes CASSLVQTYYEQYF.

About this clonotype itself: This clone may be a read error of a much larger clone one base away. This sequence joins TRBV7-9 and TRBJ2-3; 7 bases line up with TRBD1. CDR1 is SEHNR, CDR2 FQNEAQ, per germline (reference sequence). The CDR3 contains 15 residues. J gave up 6 bases and V 1 base, and 7 bases lay outside the gene matches. The CDR3 protein is CASSLDRGKADTQYF. Here the CDR3 DNA reads TGTGCCAGCAGCTTAGACAGGGGCAAAGCTGATACGCAGTATTTT.

This sequence joins TRBV14 and TRBJ1-2; D uncertain. This CDR3 region has 12 residues. Germline V CDR1 and CDR2: SGHDN, FVKESK. The V and J ends lost 1 base and 8 bases respectively, with 8 bases between them. The CDR3 loop reads CASSQVGGGYTF. The CDR3 DNA reads as TGTGCCAGCAGCCAAGTAGGCGGCGGCTACACCTTC.

The V gene is TRBV5-1, the J gene TRBJ2-1; 7 positions match TRBD2. The germline gives CDR1 SGHRS, CDR2 YFSETQ. The CDR3 sequence is 15 residues long. The trim removed 6 bases at V and 3 bases at J, leaving 9 bases unmatched. The CDR3 coding sequence is TGCGCCAGCACCCAAGGGGCTAGCGGCTACAATGAGCAGTTCTTC. This translates into CASTQGASGYNEQFF.

V and J are TRBV7-2 and TRBJ2-5, with D perhaps being TRBD1 or TRBD2 (6 bases each). Per germline, CDR1 SGHTA and CDR2 FQGNSA. This CDR3 is built from 15 residues. The ends were cut back, 3 bases at V and 4 bases at J, with 15 bases in the middle. In DNA form, the CDR3 reads TGTGCCAGCAGCTTCGGGGGCCCAAATAGAGAGACCCAGTACTTC. Translating it yields CASSFGGPNRETQYF.

This clonotype was detected only once. Sequence at one end of the junction differs from germline and may be a read error. The rearrangement joins TRBV4-1 to TRBJ1-2; D perhaps matches TRBD1 (5 bases). The CDR3 spans 13 residues. Germline loops: CDR1 MGHRA, CDR2 YSYEKL. CDR3 DNA sequence: TGCGCCAGCAGGAGGGAGGGGAACTATGGCTACACTTTC. Translation: CASRREGNYGYTF.

V usage is TRBV2 and J usage is TRBJ1-2; D perhaps matches TRBD1 (6 bases). Per germline, CDR1 SNHLY and CDR2 FYNNEI. V gave up 5 bases and J gave up 0 bases, with 13 bases separating them. The CDR3 length is 15 residues. The CDR3 spells CASSPNRAANYGYTF. CDR3 nucleotide sequence: TGTGCCAGCAGTCCGAACAGGGCTGCTAACTATGGCTACACCTTC.

CDR3 residues: CASSGQMTDPSGANVLTF. DNA of the CDR3: TGTGCCAGCAGCGGACAGATGACAGACCCCTCTGGGGCCAACGTCCTGACTTTC. J is TRBJ2-6 and V is TRBV14; D perhaps matches TRBD1 (6 bases). Looked up from germline, CDR1 is SGHDN and CDR2 is FVKESK. Trimming left V 5 bases short and J 0 bases short, with 17 bases between. The CDR3 loop spans 18 amino acids.

The rearrangement joins TRBV14 to TRBJ2-3; a possible D gene is TRBD1 (6 bases). The V and J ends lost 4 bases and 4 bases respectively, with 15 bases between them. The germline CDR1 and CDR2 sequences are SGHDN and FVKESK. There are 15 residues in the CDR3. This CDR3 is CASSPQPAGADTQYF. The CDR3 bases are TGTGCCAGCAGCCCACAGCCAGCAGGGGCAGATACGCAGTATTTT.

The genes are TRBV4-1 and TRBJ2-1; tentatively, D is TRBD2 (5 bases). This CDR3 comprises 13 residues. The ends were cut back, 0 bases at V and 15 bases at J, with 15 bases in the middle. Germline V gene data show CDR1 as MGHRA and CDR2 as YSYEKL. CDR3: CASSQDNWRAAFF. As DNA, the CDR3 is TGCGCCAGCAGCCAAGACAACTGGCGGGCGGCGTTCTTC.